This T cell receptor beta chain derives from a study of high-grade serous ovarian cancer treatment subgroups. Turning to the study itself: Mean per sample: around 14,000 reads, about 7,500 unique TCR beta rearrangements.

V was cut by 5 bases and J by 9 bases, with 14 bases left in between. The CDR3 loop spans 14 amino acids. Germline V gives CDR1 MNHEY, CDR2 SVGAGI. The data were produced by immunoSEQ multiplex PCR, yet TCRdb's version contains in-frame clones alone and is incomplete. The data hold some 5,000 clones, with about 70% observed a single time. Findings of the study overall: TCR clonal relatedness correlated positively with neoantigen level. Repertoire similarity ranged roughly 0.11 to 0.8 between tumors of one patient.

The tumor samples were collected prior to definitive surgery or chemotherapy. On this clone itself: The antigen is unknown.

V gene TRBV6-5 combines with J gene TRBJ1-6; D not resolved. The sequence was collected from a human patient with high-grade serous ovarian cancer. Material: tumor tissue. The CDR3 DNA is TGTGCCAGCAGTACCCCCCTGCCGGGTTCACCCCTCCACTTT. Protein: CASSTPLPGSPLHF.